The sequence of this TCR beta chain was determined in a study of CD8 T cells in ankylosing spondylitis. Study results and limitations: Clones linked to disease were reported to show significant enrichment in matched ankylosing spondylitis synovial fluid. Blood of patients with ankylosing spondylitis appeared to be characterized by a TCR beta motif of fewer than 10 highly homologous variants.

Germline trimming cut 5 bases from V and 5 bases from J; bases unmatched to any gene: 7. Germline-derived CDR1 and CDR2 are LNHNV and YYDKDF (reference sequence). The CDR3 runs 14 residues. This clonotype was counted at least ten times. Its antigen is not identified. TCRdb passed the 5' RACE reads through MiXCR, listing each CDR3 protein once. The sample lists about 92,000 distinct CDR3 sequences, approximately 9% occurring once. Specimen: blood, either unsorted or a sorted T cell fraction (not recorded which). The chain uses TRBV15 and TRBJ2-7, with TRBD1 matching over 9 bases. The receptor's source is a male donor with ankylosing spondylitis or in good health (not recorded which). CDR3 DNA: TGTGCCACCAGCCTGGGACAGGGTACCCACGAGCAGTACTTC. It codes for CATSLGQGTHEQYF.